The next 16 T cell receptor beta chains were all read from a single sample in a study of blood T cells in healthy people across ages. The authors ran a second PCR of about 7 to 11 cycles using a sample-barcoded 5' primer and a J-beta primer mix. Each CDR3 protein is one row after TCRdb ran MiXCR on the 5' RACE reads. The repertoire includes roughly 2 million distinct CDR3 sequences, around half of them detected once, and around 2.1% sits in the top ten. Material for sequencing was blood. All receptors derive from a woman between 35 and 50 years old in good health.

The chain links TRBV27 to TRBJ2-2; 7 positions agree with TRBD1. The CDR3 loop spans 17 amino acids. After removal of 7 bases from V and 4 bases from J, the junction contained 15 bases not matched to a gene. CDR1 and CDR2 from the germline V gene are MNHEY and SMNVEV (reference sequence). CDR3 bases: TGTGCCAGCAACCCAATCCAGGGGGAAGCGAGCACCGGGGAGCTGTTTTTT. Translation: CASNPIQGEASTGELFF.

The chain links TRBV12-3 or TRBV12-4 to TRBJ2-4; TRBD1 aligns across 8 bases. V was clipped by 8 bases and J by 3 bases; unmatched bases: 6. The CDR3 consists of 14 residues. The CDR3: CASQGARGKNIQYF. Written as DNA, the CDR3 is TGTGCCAGCCAGGGGGCGCGGGGCAAAAACATTCAGTACTTC.

The chain carries TRBV2 and TRBJ2-3, with 7 nucleotides matching TRBD1. The CDR3 is made up of 14 amino acids. The J segment lost 2 bases and the V segment lost 4 bases, leaving 3 bases of the junction unmatched. The V gene's germline CDR1 is SNHLY and CDR2 FYNNEI. The CDR3 DNA reads as TGTGCCAGCAGTGCACAGGGGACCACAGATACGCAGTATTTT. Amino acid sequence: CASSAQGTTDTQYF. Supplemented by reference TRBV2 and TRBJ2-3, the full variable domain reads EPEVTQTPSHQVTQMGQEVILRCVPISNHLYFYWYRQILGQKVEFLVSFYNNEISEKSEIFDDQFSVERPDGSNFTLKIRSTKLEDSAMYFCASSAQGTTDTQYFGPGTRLTVL.

The chain carries TRBV6-2 or TRBV6-3 and TRBJ1-1; D is unclear. V gave up 0 bases and J gave up 0 bases, with 11 bases separating them. The CDR3 is 16 amino acids. From germline, CDR1 is MNHEY and CDR2 SVGEGT. DNA for the CDR3: TGTGCCAGCAGTTACTCCCCCGGGGTGTTGAACACTGAAGCTTTCTTT. Translation gives CASSYSPGVLNTEAFF.

This clonotype was seen just once. The chain joins TRBV24-1 to TRBJ2-1; weak D call: TRBD1 (5 bases). The CDR3 is 14 amino acids. Germline V gene sequence: CDR1 KGHDR, CDR2 SFDVKD. Deletions cut 5 bases from V and 0 bases from J, with 7 bases between. The CDR3 DNA reads as TGTGCCACCAGTGTTCAGGGCTCCTACAATGAGCAGTTCTTC. Its protein is CATSVQGSYNEQFF.

The chain has TRBV29-1 and TRBJ2-1; D is perhaps TRBD1 (6 bases). V shed 4 bases and J shed 0 bases, with 10 bases lying between them. The V gene's germline CDR1 is SQVTM and CDR2 ANQGSEA. The CDR3 length is 14 residues. The CDR3 here is CSVAGVISYNEQFF. The CDR3 DNA is TGCAGCGTTGCAGGGGTGATCTCCTACAATGAGCAGTTCTTC.

The rearrangement uses TRBV6-6 and TRBJ2-4; 7 nucleotides agree with TRBD1. TRBJ2-7 explains the end of the DNA better; the J call may be wrong. This CDR3 region has 14 residues. In germline, CDR1 is MNHNY, CDR2 SVGAGI (reference sequence). The CDR3 protein is CASGGQAIPYEQYF. The CDR3 coding sequence is TGTGCCAGCGGAGGACAGGCGATCCCCTACGAGCAGTACTTC.

The gene calls are TRBV27 and TRBJ2-3; a possible D gene is TRBD2 (6 bases). Germline V gene sequence: CDR1 MNHEY, CDR2 SMNVEV (reference sequence). The CDR3 sequence is 15 residues long. The germline V and J ends were trimmed by 7 bases and 4 bases, with 18 bases remaining between them. CDR3 region: CASNPGTGLPDTQYF. CDR3 nucleotide sequence: TGTGCCAGCAATCCGGGGACTGGCCTACCAGATACGCAGTATTTT.

This clonotype occurred many times. The V call is TRBV5-1, the J call TRBJ1-6; D is uncertain. CDR3 size: 15 residues. Deletions cut 0 bases from V and 7 bases from J, with 11 bases between. Germline V gene sequence: CDR1 SGHRS, CDR2 YFSETQ. The CDR3 protein is CASSLGRAGNSPLHF. DNA for the CDR3: TGCGCCAGCAGCTTGGGAAGGGCAGGAAATTCACCCCTCCACTTT.

J is TRBJ1-1 and V is TRBV29-1; D possibly corresponds to TRBD1 (5 bases). The V end lost 6 bases, the J end lost 1 base, and 30 bases lay between the germline ends. CDR1 is SQVTM, CDR2 ANQGSEA, per germline. This CDR3 is built from 19 residues. The chain's CDR3 is CSVKGRNGAKVVPNTEAFF. CDR3 in DNA: TGCAGCGTGAAGGGGAGGAACGGGGCGAAGGTCGTCCCGAACACTGAAGCTTTCTTT.

The chain carries TRBV15 and TRBJ2-7, with D maybe TRBD1 (6 bases). The CDR3 loop spans 15 amino acids. Between the trimmed V and J ends, which lost 1 base and 0 bases, there was a span of 10 bases. Germline V gene sequence: CDR1 LNHNV, CDR2 YYDKDF (reference sequence). This CDR3 is CATSRADSVSYEQYF. The DNA of the CDR3 is TGTGCCACCAGCAGAGCGGACAGCGTCTCCTACGAGCAGTACTTC.

The genes are TRBV28 and TRBJ2-3, with 7 bases aligning to TRBD2. With V trimmed by 5 bases and J by 3 bases, 8 bases remained unmatched. CDR3 length equals 15 residues. Germline CDR1 is MDHEN and CDR2 is SYDVKM. DNA of the CDR3: TGTGCCAGCAGTCCCCGGCGGGGGTGGACAGATACGCAGTATTTT. Protein sequence: CASSPRRGWTDTQYF.

The chain recombines TRBV18 with TRBJ2-7; a weak D match, TRBD2 (5 bases). This CDR3 spans 12 amino acids. Trimming stripped 6 bases from V and 8 bases from J, with 14 bases between. Per germline, CDR1 KGHSH and CDR2 LQKENI. The CDR3 spells CASSPREGKQYF. CDR3 bases: TGTGCCAGCTCCCCTCGAGAGGGAAAGCAGTACTTC.

V usage is TRBV7-3 and J usage is TRBJ2-5; D gene uncertain. The CDR3 covers 13 residues. V lost 5 bases and J 4 bases, leaving 11 bases between the germline ends. Per germline, CDR1 SGHTA and CDR2 FQGTGA. CDR3 amino acids: CASSPDEAETQYF. The CDR3 DNA follows: TGTGCCAGCAGCCCCGATGAGGCAGAGACCCAGTACTTC.

This clonotype was seen a handful of times. The V gene is TRBV7-9, the J gene TRBJ2-7; 10 nucleotides match TRBD1. The CDR3 has 18 residues. V lost 5 bases to trimming and J lost 1 base; unmatched junction nucleotides: 14. Germline CDR1 is SEHNR and CDR2 is FQNEAQ (reference sequence). CDR3 sequence (DNA): TGTGCCAGCAGCCGACGGGACAGGGGAACCCCCCTATCCTACGAGCAGTACTTC. It encodes CASSRRDRGTPLSYEQYF.

This clonotype has just one count. This chain uses TRBV5-5 with TRBJ2-3; either TRBD1 or TRBD2 may supply D (5 bases each). The CDR3 contains 16 residues. V gave up 4 bases and J gave up 6 bases, with 21 bases separating them. In germline, CDR1 is SGHKS, CDR2 YYEKEE (reference sequence). The CDR3 reads CASSPNPTAWGDTQYF. The CDR3 nucleotides read TGTGCCAGCAGCCCCAATCCGACTGCCTGGGGGGATACGCAGTATTTT.